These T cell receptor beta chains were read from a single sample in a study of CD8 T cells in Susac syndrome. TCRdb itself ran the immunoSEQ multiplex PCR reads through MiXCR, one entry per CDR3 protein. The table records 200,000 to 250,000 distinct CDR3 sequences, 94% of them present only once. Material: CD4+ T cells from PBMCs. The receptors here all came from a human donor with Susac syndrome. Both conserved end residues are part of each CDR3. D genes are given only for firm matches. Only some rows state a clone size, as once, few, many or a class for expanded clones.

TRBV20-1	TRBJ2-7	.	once	TGCAGTGCTAGAGGGGTTGACGGGGAGGACTACGAGCAGTACTTC	CSARGVDGEDYEQYF
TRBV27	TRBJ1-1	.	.	TGTGCCAGCAGTTTGTCCCCATTCATGAACACTGAAGCTTTCTTT	CASSLSPFMNTEAFF
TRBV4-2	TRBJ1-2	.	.	TGTGCCAGCAGCCAAGGGTCTATCGGGCAGGGGTCGAATGGCTACACCTTC	CASSQGSIGQGSNGYTF
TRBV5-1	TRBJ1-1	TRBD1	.	TGCGCCAGCAGCTACTATTGGGACAGGGCTTTAAACACTGAAGCTTTCTTT	CASSYYWDRALNTEAFF
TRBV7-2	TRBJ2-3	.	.	TGTGCCAGCAGCACGGGTGGAGACACAGATACGCAGTATTTT	CASSTGGDTDTQYF
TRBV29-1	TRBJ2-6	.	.	TGCAGCGTTTACTCTGGGGCCAACGTCCTGACTTTC	CSVYSGANVLTF
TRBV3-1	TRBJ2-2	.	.	TGTGCCAGCAGCGGGGGGGCTGACGGGGAGCTGTTTTTT	CASSGGADGELFF
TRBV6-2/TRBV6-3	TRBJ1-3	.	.	TGTGCCAGCAGTTACTCGAAGATCGGAAACACCATATATTTT	CASSYSKIGNTIYF
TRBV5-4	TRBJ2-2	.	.	TGTGCCAGCAGTGTACAGGGCGCCGGGGAGCTGTTTTTT	CASSVQGAGELFF
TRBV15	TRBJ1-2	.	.	TGTGCCACCAGCAGAGAAGGGGGAACCGGCTACACCTTC	CATSREGGTGYTF
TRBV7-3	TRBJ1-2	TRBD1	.	TGTGCCAGCAGCTTCTATCCTCCCCGGGACAGCAAGAGGGCTAACTATGGCTACACCTTC	CASSFYPPRDSKRANYGYTF
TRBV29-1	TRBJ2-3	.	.	TGCAGCGCCATCCTAGGGGCGAATACGCAGTATTTT	CSAILGANTQYF
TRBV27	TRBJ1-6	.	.	TGTGCCAGCAGTTTGAGGGAGGCTCATAATTCACCCCTCCACTTT	CASSLREAHNSPLHF
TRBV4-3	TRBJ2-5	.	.	TGCGCCAGCAGCCAAGATTCGGAGAAACAAGAGACCCAGTACTTC	CASSQDSEKQETQYF
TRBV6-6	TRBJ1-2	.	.	TGTGCCAGCAGGCCCTGGGATGGCAACTATGGCTACACCTTC	CASRPWDGNYGYTF
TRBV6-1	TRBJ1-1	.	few	TGTGCCAGCAGTCGGGCCGGACGGACGAACACTGAAGCTTTCTTT	CASSRAGRTNTEAFF
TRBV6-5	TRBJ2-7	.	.	TGTGCCAGCAGGCCGCCCGATATGGTCGGGTACGAGCAGTACTTC	CASRPPDMVGYEQYF
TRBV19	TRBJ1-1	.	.	TGTGCCAGTAGTATAGGGGGCGGACGGAACACTGAAGCTTTCTTT	CASSIGGGRNTEAFF
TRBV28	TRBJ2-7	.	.	TGTGCCAGCAGTCCACTTCGGGACGGAACCTACGAGCAGTACTTC	CASSPLRDGTYEQYF
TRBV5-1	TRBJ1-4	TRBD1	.	TGCGCCAGCAGCTTGGGCGGACAGGAAGGTGAAAAACTGTTTTTT	CASSLGGQEGEKLFF
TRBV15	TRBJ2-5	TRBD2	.	TGTGCCACCAGCCGGGGGGGAGGAGAGACCCAGTACTTC	CATSRGGGETQYF
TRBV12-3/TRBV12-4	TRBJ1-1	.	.	TGTGCCAGCAGGTTGGGGACGGGGAACACTGAAGCTTTCTTT	CASRLGTGNTEAFF
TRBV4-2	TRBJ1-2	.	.	TGTGCCAGCGCCACCGGGGGAGACGTAAGTGGCTACACCTTC	CASATGGDVSGYTF
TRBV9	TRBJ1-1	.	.	TGTGCCAGCACCAGAGAAGGATACACTGAAGCTTTCTTT	CASTREGYTEAFF
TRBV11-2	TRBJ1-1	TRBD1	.	TGTGCCAGCAGGGGACAGGGGAACATGGCTGAAGCTTTCTTT	CASRGQGNMAEAFF
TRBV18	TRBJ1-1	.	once	TGTGCCAGCTCACCGAACAACCAGGGATATGAAGCTTTCTTT	CASSPNNQGYEAFF
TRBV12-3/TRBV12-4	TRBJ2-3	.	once	TGTGCCAGCAGTTTAGCGGAAGGAGGGGCGCAGTATTTT	CASSLAEGGAQYF
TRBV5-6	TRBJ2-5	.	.	TGTGCCAGCACCCACTCCGTGAGGACAGAGACCCAGTACTTC	CASTHSVRTETQYF
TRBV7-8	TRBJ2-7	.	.	TGTGCCAGCACCCCCGGGGCACTCGGCGAGCAGTACTTC	CASTPGALGEQYF
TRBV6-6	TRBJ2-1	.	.	TGTGCCAGCAGTTACTCAGGGGAGTTCAATGAGCAGTTCTTC	CASSYSGEFNEQFF
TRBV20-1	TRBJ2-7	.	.	TGCAGTGCTAGAGCCCCCGGGACGTTCTCCTACGAGCAGTACTTC	CSARAPGTFSYEQYF
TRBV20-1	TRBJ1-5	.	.	TGCAGTGCTAGAGATCCGGGAGGCAATCAGCCCCAGCATTTT	CSARDPGGNQPQHF
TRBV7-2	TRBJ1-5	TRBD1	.	TGTGCCAGCAGCTTAACCGGACAGGGCAGCCAGCCCCAGCATTTT	CASSLTGQGSQPQHF
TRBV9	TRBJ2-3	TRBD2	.	TGTGCCAGCAGCGTTAGCGGGCGGGGGGGCACAGATACGCAGTATTTT	CASSVSGRGGTDTQYF
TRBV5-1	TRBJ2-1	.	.	TGCGCCAGCAGCTTGGATCCGGGGGCCCTTGTCGGTGAGCAGTTCTTC	CASSLDPGALVGEQFF
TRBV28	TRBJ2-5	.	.	TGTGCCAGCACCAGACTAGTGGAAGAGACCCAGTACTTC	CASTRLVEETQYF
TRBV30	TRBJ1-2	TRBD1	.	TGTGCCTGGAGTGTAAACAGGGGGCGCGGAAACTATGGCTACACCTTC	CAWSVNRGRGNYGYTF
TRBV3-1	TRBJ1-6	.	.	TGTGCCAGCAGCCAAACGCTACTAGCAGCGAGAGATTCACCCCTCCACTTT	CASSQTLLAARDSPLHF
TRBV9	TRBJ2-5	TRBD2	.	TGTGCCAGCAGCGTAGGTCTAGCGGGGAAAGACTGGGAGACCCAGTACTTC	CASSVGLAGKDWETQYF
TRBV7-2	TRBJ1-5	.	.	TGTGCCAGCAGCCCAGGACAGTCTAGCAATCAGCCCCAGCATTTT	CASSPGQSSNQPQHF
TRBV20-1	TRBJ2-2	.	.	TGCAGTGCTAGAGGGGACGAGAGATTACATTCCGGGGAGCTGTTTTTT	CSARGDERLHSGELFF
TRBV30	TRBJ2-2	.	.	TGTGCCTGGCGGAGGGGCCCCGGTATTCGCACCGGGGAGCTGTTTTTT	CAWRRGPGIRTGELFF
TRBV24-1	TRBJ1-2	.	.	TGTGCCACCAGTGATTCCACAGAGTCCTATGGCTACACCTTC	CATSDSTESYGYTF
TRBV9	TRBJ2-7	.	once	TGTGCCAGCAGCTCGGGGGTCGGGGGCTCCTACGAGCAGTACTTC	CASSSGVGGSYEQYF
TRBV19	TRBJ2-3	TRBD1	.	TGTGCCAGTAGTCCCCGAGGACAGGGGGCAGTGATAGATACGCAGTATTTT	CASSPRGQGAVIDTQYF
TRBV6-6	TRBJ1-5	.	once	TGTGCCAGCAGGAGACTGCTCAATCAGCCCCAGCATTTT	CASRRLLNQPQHF
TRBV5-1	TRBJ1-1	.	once	TGCGCCAGCAGCTTGATGCCCGCGAACACTGAAGCTTTCTTT	CASSLMPANTEAFF
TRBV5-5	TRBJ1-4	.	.	TGTGCCAGCAGCTCCGGCGGCAGCATTAATGAAAAACTGTTTTTT	CASSSGGSINEKLFF
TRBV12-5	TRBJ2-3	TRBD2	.	TGTGCTAGTGGTTTGGTACTCGGCGGGGGGAGCACAGATACGCAGTATTTT	CASGLVLGGGSTDTQYF
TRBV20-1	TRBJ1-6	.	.	TGCAGTGCTAGCTCAGACAGGCTGGGAGTTTATTCACCCCTCCACTTT	CSASSDRLGVYSPLHF
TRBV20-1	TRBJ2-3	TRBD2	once	TGCAGTGCTAGAGATCTTATTACTAGCGGGGACACAGATACGCAGTATTTT	CSARDLITSGDTDTQYF
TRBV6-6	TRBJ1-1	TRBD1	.	TGTGCCAGCACCCAGACAGGGACAGGTAGCACTGAAGCTTTCTTT	CASTQTGTGSTEAFF